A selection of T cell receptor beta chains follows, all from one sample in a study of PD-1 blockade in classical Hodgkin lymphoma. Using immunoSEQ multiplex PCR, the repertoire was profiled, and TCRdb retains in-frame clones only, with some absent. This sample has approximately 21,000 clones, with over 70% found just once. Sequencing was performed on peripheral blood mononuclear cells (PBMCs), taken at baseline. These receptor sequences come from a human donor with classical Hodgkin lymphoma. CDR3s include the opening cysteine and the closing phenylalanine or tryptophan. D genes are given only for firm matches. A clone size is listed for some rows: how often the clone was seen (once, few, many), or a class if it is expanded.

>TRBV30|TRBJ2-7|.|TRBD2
TGTGCCTGGAGCGACGGGGGGGAGCAGTACTTC
CAWSDGGEQYF
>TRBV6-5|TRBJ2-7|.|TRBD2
TGTGCCAGCAATCCCCCGGGGGGGTACGAGCAGTACTTC
CASNPPGGYEQYF
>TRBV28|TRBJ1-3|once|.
TGTGCCAGCAGTTTAGGGGACATTAATAGAAACACCATATATTTT
CASSLGDINRNTIYF
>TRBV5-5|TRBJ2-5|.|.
TGCGCCAGCAGCCAAGGGCTATTCCAAGAGACCCAGTACTTC
CASSQGLFQETQYF
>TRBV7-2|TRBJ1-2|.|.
TGTGCCAGCAGCCCTTTTACAGGGAACTATGGCTACACCTTC
CASSPFTGNYGYTF
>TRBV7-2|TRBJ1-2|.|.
TGTGCCAGCAGCTTAGAACCAGGGGACTATGGCTACACCTTC
CASSLEPGDYGYTF
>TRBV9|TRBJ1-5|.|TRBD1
TGTGCCAGCAGCGCAGGGGGTGGGAGCAATCAGCCCCAGCATTTT
CASSAGGGSNQPQHF
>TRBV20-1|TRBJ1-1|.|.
TGCAGTGCTAGAGGCAACACTGAAGCTTTCTTT
CSARGNTEAFF
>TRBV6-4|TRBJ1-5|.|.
TGTGCCAGCAGCACCGATAGCAATCAGCCCCAGCATTTT
CASSTDSNQPQHF
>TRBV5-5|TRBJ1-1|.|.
TGTGCCAGCAGCTTGGATTTAGGACAAATGGGGGCTGAAGCTTTCTTT
CASSLDLGQMGAEAFF
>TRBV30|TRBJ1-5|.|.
TGTGCCTGGAGTGTACCTTTTGTTGAGCATTTT
CAWSVPFVEHF
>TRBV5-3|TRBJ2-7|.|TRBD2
TGTGCCAGAATTCCCAAAGGACTAGCGGGTAGCTACGAGCAGTACTTC
CARIPKGLAGSYEQYF
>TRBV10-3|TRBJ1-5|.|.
TGTGCCATCAGGCTAGGTGCCGGGGCAGGGCCCCAGCATTTT
CAIRLGAGAGPQHF
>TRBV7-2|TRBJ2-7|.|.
TGTGCCAGCAGCCGTCGCAGCGACTACGAGCAGTACTTC
CASSRRSDYEQYF